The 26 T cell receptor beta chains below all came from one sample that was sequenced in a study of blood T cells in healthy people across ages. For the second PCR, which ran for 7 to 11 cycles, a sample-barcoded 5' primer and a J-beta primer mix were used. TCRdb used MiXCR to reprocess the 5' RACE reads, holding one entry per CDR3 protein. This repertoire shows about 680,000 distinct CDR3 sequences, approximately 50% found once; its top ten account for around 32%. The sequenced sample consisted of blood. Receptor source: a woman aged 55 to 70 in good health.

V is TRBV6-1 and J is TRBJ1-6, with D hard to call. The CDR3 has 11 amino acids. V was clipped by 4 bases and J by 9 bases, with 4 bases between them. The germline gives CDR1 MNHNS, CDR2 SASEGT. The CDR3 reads CASSAGSPLHF. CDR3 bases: TGTGCCAGCAGTGCGGGTTCACCCCTCCACTTT.

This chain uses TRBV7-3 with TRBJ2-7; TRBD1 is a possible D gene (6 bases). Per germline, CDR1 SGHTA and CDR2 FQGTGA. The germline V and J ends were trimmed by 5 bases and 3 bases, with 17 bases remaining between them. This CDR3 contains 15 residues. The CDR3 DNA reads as TGTGCCAGCAGCCCCACAGGGCGACTCGACTACGAGCAGTACTTC. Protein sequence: CASSPTGRLDYEQYF.

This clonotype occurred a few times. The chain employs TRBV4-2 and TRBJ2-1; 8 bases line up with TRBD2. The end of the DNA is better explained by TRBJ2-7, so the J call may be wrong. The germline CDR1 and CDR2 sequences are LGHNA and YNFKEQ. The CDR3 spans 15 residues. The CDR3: CASSPPSSGKNEQYF. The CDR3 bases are TGTGCCAGCAGCCCACCAAGTAGCGGGAAGAATGAGCAGTACTTC.

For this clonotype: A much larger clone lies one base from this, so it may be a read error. This CDR3 reads CASSHEETFKVETQYF. The DNA for the CDR3 is TGTGCCAGCAGCCATGAGGAAACCTTCAAGGTAGAGACCCAGTACTTC. The chain is built from TRBV14 and TRBJ2-5; D unresolved. Germline lookup yields CDR1 SGHDN and CDR2 FVKESK. V dropped 3 bases and J dropped 4 bases, with 18 bases sitting between them. The CDR3 spans 16 residues.

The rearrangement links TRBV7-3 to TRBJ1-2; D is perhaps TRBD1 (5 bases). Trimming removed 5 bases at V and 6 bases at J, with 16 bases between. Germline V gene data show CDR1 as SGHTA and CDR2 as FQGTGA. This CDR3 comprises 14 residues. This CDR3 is CASSPRGLSDGYTF. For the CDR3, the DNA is TGTGCCAGCAGCCCCCGGGGACTGTCGGATGGCTACACCTTC.

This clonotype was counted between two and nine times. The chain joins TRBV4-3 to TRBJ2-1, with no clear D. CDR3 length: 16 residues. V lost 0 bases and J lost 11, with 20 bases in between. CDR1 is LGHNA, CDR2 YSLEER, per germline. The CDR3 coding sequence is TGCGCCAGCAGCCAAGATGGGCTGGGCCTGACGGGTAAGCAGTTCTTC. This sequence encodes CASSQDGLGLTGKQFF.

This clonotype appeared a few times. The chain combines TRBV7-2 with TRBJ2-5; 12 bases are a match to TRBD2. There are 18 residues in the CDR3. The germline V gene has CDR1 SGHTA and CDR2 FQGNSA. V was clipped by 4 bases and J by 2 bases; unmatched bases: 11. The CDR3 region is CASSSLASGRAKQETQYF. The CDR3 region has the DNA TGTGCCAGCAGCTCCCTTGCTAGCGGGAGGGCGAAGCAAGAGACCCAGTACTTC.

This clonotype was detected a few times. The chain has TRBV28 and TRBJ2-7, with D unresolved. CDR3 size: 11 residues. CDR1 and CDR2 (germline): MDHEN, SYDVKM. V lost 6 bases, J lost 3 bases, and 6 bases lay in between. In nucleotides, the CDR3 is TGTGCCAGCAGGGGCTTCTACGAGCAGTACTTC. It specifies CASRGFYEQYF.

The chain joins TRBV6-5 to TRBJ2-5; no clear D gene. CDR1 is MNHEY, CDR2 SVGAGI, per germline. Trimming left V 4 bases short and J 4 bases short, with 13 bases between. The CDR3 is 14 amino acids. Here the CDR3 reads CASSCLRSLETQYF. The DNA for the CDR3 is TGTGCCAGCAGTTGCCTCCGCAGTCTAGAGACCCAGTACTTC.

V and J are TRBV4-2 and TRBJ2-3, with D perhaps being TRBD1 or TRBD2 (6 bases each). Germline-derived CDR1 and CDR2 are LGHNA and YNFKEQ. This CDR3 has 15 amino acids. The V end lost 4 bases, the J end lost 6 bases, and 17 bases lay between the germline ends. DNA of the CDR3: TGTGCCAGCAGCCGCAAAGAGGGGGGTGGGGATACGCAGTATTTT. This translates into CASSRKEGGGDTQYF.

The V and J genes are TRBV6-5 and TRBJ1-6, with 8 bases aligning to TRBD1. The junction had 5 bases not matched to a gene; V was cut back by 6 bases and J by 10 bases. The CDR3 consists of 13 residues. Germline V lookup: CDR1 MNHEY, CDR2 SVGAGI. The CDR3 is CASRPTGVSPLHF. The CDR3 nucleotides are TGTGCCAGCAGGCCGACAGGGGTCTCACCCCTCCACTTT.

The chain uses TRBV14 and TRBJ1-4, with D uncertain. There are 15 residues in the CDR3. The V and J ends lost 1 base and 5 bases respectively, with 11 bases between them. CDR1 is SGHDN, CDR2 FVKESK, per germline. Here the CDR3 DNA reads TGTGCCAGCAGCCAAGTTAGCGCAATAAATGAAAAACTGTTTTTT. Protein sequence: CASSQVSAINEKLFF.

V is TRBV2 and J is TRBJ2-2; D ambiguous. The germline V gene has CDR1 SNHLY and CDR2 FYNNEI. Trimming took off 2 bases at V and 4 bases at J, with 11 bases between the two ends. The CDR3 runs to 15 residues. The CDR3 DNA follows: TGTGCCAGCAGTGAAAATACAGATTCCACCGGGGAGCTGTTTTTT. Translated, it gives CASSENTDSTGELFF. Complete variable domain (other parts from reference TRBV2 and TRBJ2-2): EPEVTQTPSHQVTQMGQEVILRCVPISNHLYFYWYRQILGQKVEFLVSFYNNEISEKSEIFDDQFSVERPDGSNFTLKIRSTKLEDSAMYFCASSENTDSTGELFFGEGSRLTVL.

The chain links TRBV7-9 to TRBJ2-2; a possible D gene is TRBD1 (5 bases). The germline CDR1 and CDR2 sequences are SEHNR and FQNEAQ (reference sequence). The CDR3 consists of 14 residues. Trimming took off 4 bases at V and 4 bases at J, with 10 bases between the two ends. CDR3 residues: CASSSDTLTGELFF. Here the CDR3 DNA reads TGTGCCAGCAGCTCGGACACACTCACCGGGGAGCTGTTTTTT.

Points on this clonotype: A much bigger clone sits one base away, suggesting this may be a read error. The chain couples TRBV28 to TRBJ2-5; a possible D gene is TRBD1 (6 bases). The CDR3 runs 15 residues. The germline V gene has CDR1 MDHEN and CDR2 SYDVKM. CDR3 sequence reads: CASTLGATGQGTQYF. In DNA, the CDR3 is TGTGCCAGCACTCTTGGCGCCACAGGGCAAGGGACCCAGTACTTC.

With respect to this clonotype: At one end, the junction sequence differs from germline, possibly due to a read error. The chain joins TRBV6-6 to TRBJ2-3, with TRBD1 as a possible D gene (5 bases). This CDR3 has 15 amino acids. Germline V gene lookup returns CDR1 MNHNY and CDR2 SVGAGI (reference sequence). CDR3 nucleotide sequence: TGTGCCAGCAGTTACTCGGCGGTGATCACAGGTACGCAGTATTTT. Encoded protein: CASSYSAVITGTQYF.

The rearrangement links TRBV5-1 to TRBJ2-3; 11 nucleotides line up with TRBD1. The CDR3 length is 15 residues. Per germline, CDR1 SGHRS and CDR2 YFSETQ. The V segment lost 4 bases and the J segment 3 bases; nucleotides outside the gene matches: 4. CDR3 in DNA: TGCGCCAGCAGCCCGGACAGGGGGCAAACAGATACGCAGTATTTT. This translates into CASSPDRGQTDTQYF.

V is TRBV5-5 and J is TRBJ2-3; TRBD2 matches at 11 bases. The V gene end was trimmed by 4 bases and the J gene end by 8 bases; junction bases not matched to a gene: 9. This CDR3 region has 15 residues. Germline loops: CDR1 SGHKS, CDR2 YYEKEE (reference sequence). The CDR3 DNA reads TGTGCCAGCAGCCGCCGGGGACTAGCGGAGCCTACGCAGTATTTT. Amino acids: CASSRRGLAEPTQYF. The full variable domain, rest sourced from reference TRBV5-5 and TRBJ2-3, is DAGVTQSPTHLIKTRGQQVTLRCSPISGHKSVSWYQQVLGQGPQFIFQYYEKEERGRGNFPDRFSARQFPNYSSELNVNALLLGDSALYLCASSRRGLAEPTQYFGPGTRLTVL.

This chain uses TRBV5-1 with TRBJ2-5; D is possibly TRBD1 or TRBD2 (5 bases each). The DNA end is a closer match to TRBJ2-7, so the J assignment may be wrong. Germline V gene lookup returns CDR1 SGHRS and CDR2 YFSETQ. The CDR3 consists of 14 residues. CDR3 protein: CASGSAGTFHEQYF. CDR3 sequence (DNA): TGCGCCAGCGGCTCAGCCGGGACGTTCCACGAGCAGTACTTC.

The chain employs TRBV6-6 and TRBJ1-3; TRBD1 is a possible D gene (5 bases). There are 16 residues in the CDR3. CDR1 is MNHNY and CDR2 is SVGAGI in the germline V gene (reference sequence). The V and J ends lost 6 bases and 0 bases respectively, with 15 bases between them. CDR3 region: CASRRTSLSSGNTIYF. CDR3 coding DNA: TGTGCCAGCAGGAGGACATCTCTTAGCTCTGGAAACACCATATATTTT.

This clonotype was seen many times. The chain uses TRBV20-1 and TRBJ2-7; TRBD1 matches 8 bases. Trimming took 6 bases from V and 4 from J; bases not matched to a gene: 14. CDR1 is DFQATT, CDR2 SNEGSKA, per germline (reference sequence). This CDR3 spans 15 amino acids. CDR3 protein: CSAAPPQGATYEQYF. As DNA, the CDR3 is TGCAGTGCCGCTCCCCCTCAGGGGGCTACTTACGAGCAGTACTTC.

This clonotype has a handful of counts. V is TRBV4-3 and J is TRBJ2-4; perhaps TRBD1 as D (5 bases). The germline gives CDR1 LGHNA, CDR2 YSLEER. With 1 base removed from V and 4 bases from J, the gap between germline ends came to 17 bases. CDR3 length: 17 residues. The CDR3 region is CASSQVGWGPEKNIQYF. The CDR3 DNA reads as TGCGCCAGCAGCCAAGTGGGGTGGGGCCCCGAAAAAAACATTCAGTACTTC.

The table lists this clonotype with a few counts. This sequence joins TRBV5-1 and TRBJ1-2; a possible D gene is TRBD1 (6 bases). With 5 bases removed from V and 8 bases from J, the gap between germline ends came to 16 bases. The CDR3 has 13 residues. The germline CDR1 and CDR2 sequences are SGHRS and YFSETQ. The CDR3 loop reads CASRTMGTPGYTF. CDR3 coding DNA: TGCGCCAGCAGGACAATGGGGACACCCGGCTACACCTTC. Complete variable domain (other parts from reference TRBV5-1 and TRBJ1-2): KAGVTQTPRYLIKTRGQQVTLSCSPISGHRSVSWYQQTPGQGLQFLFEYFSETQRNKGNFPGRFSGRQFSNSRSEMNVSTLELGDSALYLCASRTMGTPGYTFGSGTRLTVV.

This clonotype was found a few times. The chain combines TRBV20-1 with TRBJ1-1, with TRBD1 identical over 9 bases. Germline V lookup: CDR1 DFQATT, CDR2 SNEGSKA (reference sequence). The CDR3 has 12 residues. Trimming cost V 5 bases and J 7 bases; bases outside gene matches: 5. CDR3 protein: CSAGQGKLEAFF. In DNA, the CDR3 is TGCAGTGCTGGACAGGGGAAGCTTGAAGCTTTCTTT.

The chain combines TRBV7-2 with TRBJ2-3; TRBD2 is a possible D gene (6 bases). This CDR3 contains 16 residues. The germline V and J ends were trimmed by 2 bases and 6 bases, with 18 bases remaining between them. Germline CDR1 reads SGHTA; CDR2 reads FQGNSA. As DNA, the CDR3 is TGTGCCAGCAGCTTATCCCCGGGGCTAGCGATGGATACGCAGTATTTT. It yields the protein CASSLSPGLAMDTQYF.

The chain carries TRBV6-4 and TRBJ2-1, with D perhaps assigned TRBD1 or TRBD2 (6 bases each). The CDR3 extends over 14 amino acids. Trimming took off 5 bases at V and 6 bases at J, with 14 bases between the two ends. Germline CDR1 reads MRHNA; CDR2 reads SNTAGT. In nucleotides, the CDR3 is TGTGCCAGCAGTAACGAGGGGGGAGCCAATGAGCAGTTCTTC. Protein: CASSNEGGANEQFF.